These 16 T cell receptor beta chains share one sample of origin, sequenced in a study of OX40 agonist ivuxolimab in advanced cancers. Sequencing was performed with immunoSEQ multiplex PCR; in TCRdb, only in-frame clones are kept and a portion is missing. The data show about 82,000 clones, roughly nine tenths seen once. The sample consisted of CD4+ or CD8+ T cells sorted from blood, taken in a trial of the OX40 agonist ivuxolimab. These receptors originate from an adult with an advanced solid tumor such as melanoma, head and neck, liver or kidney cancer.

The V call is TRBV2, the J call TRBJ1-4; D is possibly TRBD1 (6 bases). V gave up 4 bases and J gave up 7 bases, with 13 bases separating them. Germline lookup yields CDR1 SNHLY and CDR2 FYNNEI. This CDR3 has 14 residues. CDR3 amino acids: CASSGQGTAEKLFF. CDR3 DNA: TGTGCCAGCAGTGGTCAGGGGACCGCTGAAAAACTGTTTTTT.

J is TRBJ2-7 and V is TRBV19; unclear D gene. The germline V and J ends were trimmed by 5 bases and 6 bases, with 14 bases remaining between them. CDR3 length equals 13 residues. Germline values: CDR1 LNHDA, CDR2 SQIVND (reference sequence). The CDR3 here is CASSLPKPSEQYF. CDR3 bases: TGTGCCAGTAGTCTTCCCAAGCCTTCCGAGCAGTACTTC.

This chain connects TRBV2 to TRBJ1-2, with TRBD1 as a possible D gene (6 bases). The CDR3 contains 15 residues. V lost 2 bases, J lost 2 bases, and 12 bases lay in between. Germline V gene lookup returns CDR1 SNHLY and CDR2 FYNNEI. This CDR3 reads CASSEREGHNYGYTF. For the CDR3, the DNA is TGTGCCAGCAGTGAACGGGAGGGACACAACTATGGCTACACCTTC.

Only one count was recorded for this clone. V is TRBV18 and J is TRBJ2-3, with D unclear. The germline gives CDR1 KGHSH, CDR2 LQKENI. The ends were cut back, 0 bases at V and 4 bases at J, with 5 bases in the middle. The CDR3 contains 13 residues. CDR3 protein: CASSPPMADTQYF. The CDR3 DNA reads TGTGCCAGCTCACCACCTATGGCAGATACGCAGTATTTT.

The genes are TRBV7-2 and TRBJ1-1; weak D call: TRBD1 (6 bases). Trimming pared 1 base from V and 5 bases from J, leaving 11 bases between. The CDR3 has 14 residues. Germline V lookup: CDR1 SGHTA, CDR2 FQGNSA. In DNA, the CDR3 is TGTGCCAGCAGCTTAGGGGGGGCTAGAACTGAAGCTTTCTTT. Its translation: CASSLGGARTEAFF. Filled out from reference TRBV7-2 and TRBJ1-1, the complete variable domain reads GAGVSQSPSNKVTEKGKDVELRCDPISGHTALYWYRQSLGQGLEFLIYFQGNSAPDKSGLPSDRFSAERTGGSVSTLTIQRTQQEDSAVYLCASSLGGARTEAFFGQGTRLTVV.

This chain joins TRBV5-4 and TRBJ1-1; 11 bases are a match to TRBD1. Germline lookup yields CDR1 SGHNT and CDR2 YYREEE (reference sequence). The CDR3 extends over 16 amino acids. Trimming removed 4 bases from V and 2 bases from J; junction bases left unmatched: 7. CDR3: CASSPGQGAFNTEAFF. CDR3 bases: TGTGCCAGCAGCCCAGGACAGGGGGCGTTTAACACTGAAGCTTTCTTT.

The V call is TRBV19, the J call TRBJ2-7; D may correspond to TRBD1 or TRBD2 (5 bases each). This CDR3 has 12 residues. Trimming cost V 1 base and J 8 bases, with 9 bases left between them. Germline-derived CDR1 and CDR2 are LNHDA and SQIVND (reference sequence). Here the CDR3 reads CASSIVGDKQYF. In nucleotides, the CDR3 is TGTGCCAGTAGTATAGTGGGGGATAAGCAGTACTTC.

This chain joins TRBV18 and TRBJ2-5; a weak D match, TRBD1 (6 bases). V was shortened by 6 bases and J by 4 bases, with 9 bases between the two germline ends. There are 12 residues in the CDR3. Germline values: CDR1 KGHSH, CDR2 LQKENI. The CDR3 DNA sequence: TGTGCCAGCTCCCTCAGGGGAGAGACCCAGTACTTC. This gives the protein CASSLRGETQYF. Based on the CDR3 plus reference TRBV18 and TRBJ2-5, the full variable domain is NAGVMQNPRHLVRRRGQEARLRCSPMKGHSHVYWYRQLPEEGLKFMVYLQKENIIDESGMPKERFSAEFPKEGPSILRIQQVVRGDSAAYFCASSLRGETQYFGPGTRLLVL.

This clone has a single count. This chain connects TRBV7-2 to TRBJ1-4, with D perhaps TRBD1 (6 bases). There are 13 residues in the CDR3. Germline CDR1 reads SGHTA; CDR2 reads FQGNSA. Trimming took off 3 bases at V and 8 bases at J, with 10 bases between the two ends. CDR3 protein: CASSFQGREKLFF. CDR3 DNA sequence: TGTGCCAGCAGCTTCCAGGGGAGGGAAAAACTGTTTTTT.

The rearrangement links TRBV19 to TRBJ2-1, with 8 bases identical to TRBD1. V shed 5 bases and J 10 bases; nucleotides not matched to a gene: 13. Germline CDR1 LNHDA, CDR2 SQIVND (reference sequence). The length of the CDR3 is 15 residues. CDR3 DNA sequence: TGTGCCAGTAGTCCTATCGGGACAGGTATCGGCGAGCAGTTCTTC. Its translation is CASSPIGTGIGEQFF.

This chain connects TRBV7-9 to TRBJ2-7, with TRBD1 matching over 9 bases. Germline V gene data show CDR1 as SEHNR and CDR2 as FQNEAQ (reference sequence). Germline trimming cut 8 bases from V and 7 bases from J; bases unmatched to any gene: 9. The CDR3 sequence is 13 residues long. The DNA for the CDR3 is TGTGCCAGCTCCGGGACAGGGAGAGGGGAGCAGTACTTC. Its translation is CASSGTGRGEQYF.

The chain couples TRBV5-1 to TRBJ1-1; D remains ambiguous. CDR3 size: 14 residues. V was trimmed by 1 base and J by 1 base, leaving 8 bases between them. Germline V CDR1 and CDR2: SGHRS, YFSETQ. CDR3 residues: CASSLSPQNTEAFF. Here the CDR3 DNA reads TGCGCCAGCAGCTTGTCGCCACAGAACACTGAAGCTTTCTTT.

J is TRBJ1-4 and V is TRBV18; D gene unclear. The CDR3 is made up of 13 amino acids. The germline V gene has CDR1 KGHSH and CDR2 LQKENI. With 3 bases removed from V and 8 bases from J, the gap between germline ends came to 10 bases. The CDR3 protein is CASSPGSEEKLFF. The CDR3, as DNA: TGTGCCAGCTCACCTGGTAGTGAGGAAAAACTGTTTTTT.

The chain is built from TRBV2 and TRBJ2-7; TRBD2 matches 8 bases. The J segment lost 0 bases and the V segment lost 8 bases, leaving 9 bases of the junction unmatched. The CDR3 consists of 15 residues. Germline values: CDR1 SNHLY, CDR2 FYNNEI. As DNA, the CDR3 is TGTGCCAGCCGCCGGGGACTAGGGGCCTCCTACGAGCAGTACTTC. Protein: CASRRGLGASYEQYF.

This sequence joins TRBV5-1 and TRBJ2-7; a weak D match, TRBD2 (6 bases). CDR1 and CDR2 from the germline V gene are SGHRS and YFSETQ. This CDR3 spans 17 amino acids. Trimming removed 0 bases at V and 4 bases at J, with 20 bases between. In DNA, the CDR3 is TGCGCCAGCAGCTTGGTTCCCGGGACTCTGGCCCAATACGAGCAGTACTTC. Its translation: CASSLVPGTLAQYEQYF.

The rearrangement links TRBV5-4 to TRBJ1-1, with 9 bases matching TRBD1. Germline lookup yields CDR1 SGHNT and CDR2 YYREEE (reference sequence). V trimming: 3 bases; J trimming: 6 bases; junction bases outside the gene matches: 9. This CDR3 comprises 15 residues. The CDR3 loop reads CASSSTGGMWAEAFF. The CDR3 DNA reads TGTGCCAGCAGCTCGACAGGGGGTATGTGGGCTGAAGCTTTCTTT.